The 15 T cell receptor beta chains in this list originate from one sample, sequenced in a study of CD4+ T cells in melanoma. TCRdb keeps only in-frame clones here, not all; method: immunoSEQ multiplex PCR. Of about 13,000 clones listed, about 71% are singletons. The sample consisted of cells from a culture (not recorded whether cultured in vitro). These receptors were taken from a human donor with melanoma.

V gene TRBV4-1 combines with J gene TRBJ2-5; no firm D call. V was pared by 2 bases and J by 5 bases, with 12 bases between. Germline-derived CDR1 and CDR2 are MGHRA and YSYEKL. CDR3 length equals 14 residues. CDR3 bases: TGCGCCAGCAGCCAACTACTGGGGATCGAGACCCAGTACTTC. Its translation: CASSQLLGIETQYF.

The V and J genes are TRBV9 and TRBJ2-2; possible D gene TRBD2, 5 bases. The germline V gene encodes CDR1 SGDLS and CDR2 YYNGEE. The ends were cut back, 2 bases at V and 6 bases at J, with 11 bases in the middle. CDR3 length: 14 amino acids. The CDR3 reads CASSVATRAGELFF. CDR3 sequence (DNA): TGTGCCAGCAGCGTGGCCACTAGAGCCGGGGAGCTGTTTTTT.

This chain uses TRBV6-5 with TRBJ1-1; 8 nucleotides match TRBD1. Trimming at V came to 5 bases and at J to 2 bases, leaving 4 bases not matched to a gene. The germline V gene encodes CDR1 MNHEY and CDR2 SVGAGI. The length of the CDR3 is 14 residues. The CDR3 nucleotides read TGTGCCAGCAGTAAACAGGGGGTAAACACTGAAGCTTTCTTT. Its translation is CASSKQGVNTEAFF.

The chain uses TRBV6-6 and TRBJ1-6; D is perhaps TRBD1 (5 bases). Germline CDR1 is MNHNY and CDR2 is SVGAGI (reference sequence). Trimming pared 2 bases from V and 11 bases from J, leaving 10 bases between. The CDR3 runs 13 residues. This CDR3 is CASSYGGETPLHF. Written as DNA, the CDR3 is TGTGCCAGCAGTTACGGGGGTGAAACACCCCTCCACTTT.

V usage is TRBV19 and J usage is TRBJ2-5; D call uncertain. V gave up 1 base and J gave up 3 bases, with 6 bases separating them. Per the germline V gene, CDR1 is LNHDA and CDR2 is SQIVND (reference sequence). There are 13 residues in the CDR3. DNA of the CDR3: TGTGCCAGTAGTATAGGACTGAAAGAGACCCAGTACTTC. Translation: CASSIGLKETQYF.

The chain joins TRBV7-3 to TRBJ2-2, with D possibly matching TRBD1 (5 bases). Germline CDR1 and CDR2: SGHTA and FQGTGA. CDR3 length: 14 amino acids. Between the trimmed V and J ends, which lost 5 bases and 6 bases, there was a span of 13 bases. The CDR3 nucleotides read TGTGCCAGCAGCGCCCAGGGTGCAGCCGGGGAGCTGTTTTTT. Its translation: CASSAQGAAGELFF.

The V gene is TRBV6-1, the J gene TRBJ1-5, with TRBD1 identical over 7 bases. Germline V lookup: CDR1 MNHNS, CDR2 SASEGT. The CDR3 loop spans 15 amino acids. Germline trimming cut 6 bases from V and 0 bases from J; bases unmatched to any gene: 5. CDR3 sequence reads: CASRGTAYSNQPQHF. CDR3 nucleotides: TGTGCCAGCAGGGGGACAGCCTATAGCAATCAGCCCCAGCATTTT.

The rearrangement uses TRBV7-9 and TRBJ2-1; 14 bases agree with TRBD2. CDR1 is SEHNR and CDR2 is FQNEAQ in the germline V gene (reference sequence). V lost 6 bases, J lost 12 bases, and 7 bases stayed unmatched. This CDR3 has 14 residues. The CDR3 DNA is TGTGCCAGCAGGGGACTAGCGGGGGTTCTCGGGCAGTTCTTC. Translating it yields CASRGLAGVLGQFF.

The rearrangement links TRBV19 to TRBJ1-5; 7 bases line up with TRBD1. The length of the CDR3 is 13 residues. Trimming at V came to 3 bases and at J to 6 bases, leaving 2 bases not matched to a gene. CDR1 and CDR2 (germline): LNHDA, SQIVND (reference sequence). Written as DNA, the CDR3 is TGTGCCAGTAGTATGCAGGGGGGTCAGCCCCAGCATTTT. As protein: CASSMQGGQPQHF.

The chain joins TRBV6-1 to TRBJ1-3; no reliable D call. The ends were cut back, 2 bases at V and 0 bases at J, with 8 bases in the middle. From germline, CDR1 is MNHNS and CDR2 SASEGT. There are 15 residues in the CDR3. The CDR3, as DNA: TGTGCCAGCAGTGAAAGTATGAGCTCTGGAAACACCATATATTTT. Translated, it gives CASSESMSSGNTIYF.

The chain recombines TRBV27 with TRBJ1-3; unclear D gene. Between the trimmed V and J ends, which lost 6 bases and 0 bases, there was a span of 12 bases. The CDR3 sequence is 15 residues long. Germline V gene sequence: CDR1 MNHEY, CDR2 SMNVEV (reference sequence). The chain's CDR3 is CASRGFGRSGNTIYF. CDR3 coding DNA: TGTGCCAGCAGGGGGTTTGGACGCTCTGGAAACACCATATATTTT.

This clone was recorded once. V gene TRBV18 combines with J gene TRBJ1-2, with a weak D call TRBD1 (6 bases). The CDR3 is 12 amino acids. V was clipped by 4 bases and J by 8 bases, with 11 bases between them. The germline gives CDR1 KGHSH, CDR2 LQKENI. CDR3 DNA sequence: TGTGCCAGCTCACGGACAGAGGGAGGCTACACCTTC. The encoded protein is CASSRTEGGYTF. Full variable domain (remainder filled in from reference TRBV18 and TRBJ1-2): NAGVMQNPRHLVRRRGQEARLRCSPMKGHSHVYWYRQLPEEGLKFMVYLQKENIIDESGMPKERFSAEFPKEGPSILRIQQVVRGDSAAYFCASSRTEGGYTFGSGTRLTVV.

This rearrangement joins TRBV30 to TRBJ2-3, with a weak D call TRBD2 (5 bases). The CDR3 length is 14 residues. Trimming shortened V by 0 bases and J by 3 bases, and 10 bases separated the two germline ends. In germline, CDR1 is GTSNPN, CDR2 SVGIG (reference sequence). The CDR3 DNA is TGTGCCTGGAGTGTTAGCGTGACGACAGATACGCAGTATTTT. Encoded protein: CAWSVSVTTDTQYF.

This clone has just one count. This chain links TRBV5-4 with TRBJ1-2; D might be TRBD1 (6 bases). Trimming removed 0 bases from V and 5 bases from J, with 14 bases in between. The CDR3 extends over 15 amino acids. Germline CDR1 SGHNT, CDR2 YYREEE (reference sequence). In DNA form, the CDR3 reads TGTGCCAGCAGCTTGGGGGCCCCAGGGGTATATGGCTACACCTTC. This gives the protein CASSLGAPGVYGYTF. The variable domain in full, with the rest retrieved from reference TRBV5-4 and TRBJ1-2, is ETGVTQSPTHLIKTRGQQVTLRCSSQSGHNTVSWYQQALGQGPQFIFQYYREEENGRGNFPPRFSGLQFPNYSSELNVNALELDDSALYLCASSLGAPGVYGYTFGSGTRLTVV.

CDR3 loop: CASSSLGSGAYEQYF. The CDR3 coding sequence is TGTGCCAGCAGTTCCCTCGGTAGCGGGGCTTACGAGCAGTACTTC. The chain uses TRBV6-5 and TRBJ2-7; TRBD2 matches at 8 bases. The length of the CDR3 is 15 residues. Germline-derived CDR1 and CDR2 are MNHEY and SVGAGI. V gave up 4 bases and J gave up 4 bases; unmatched junction bases: 9.